The 14 T cell receptor beta chains reported below all come from one sample, sequenced in a study of T cell responses to AZD1222 COVID-19 vaccine. Produced via immunoSEQ multiplex PCR; TCRdb's table is partial and in-frame only. The sample yields some 110,000 clones, 82% seen once. Sequenced here: peripheral blood, sampled on day 0 of AZD1222 vaccination. These receptors all stem from an adult in good health.

This rearrangement joins TRBV6-6 to TRBJ1-2; D may be TRBD1 (6 bases). CDR1 is MNHNY and CDR2 is SVGAGI in the germline V gene (reference sequence). The CDR3 runs 14 residues. V lost 4 bases, J lost 8 bases, and 17 bases lay in between. The CDR3 loop reads CASSSTGGGMGYTF. The CDR3 region has the DNA TGTGCCAGCAGTTCGACAGGCGGCGGTATGGGCTACACCTTC.

This clone has more than one count but fewer than ten. The chain combines TRBV2 with TRBJ2-5, with 7 positions matching TRBD1. Germline CDR1 SNHLY, CDR2 FYNNEI. The CDR3 consists of 15 residues. J lost 1 base, V lost 10 bases, and 12 bases had no gene match. In DNA form, the CDR3 reads TGTGCCACGTCGGGACAGTCCCATCTCCAAGAGACCCAGTACTTC. Its protein product is CATSGQSHLQETQYF. Supplemented by reference TRBV2 and TRBJ2-5, the full variable domain reads EPEVTQTPSHQVTQMGQEVILRCVPISNHLYFYWYRQILGQKVEFLVSFYNNEISEKSEIFDDQFSVERPDGSNFTLKIRSTKLEDSAMYFCATSGQSHLQETQYFGPGTRLLVL.

This clone was observed a few times. The V and J genes are TRBV7-2 and TRBJ2-4; 7 positions agree with TRBD1. The CDR3 covers 15 residues. J lost 8 bases, V lost 2 bases, and 9 bases had no gene match. Per germline, CDR1 SGHTA and CDR2 FQGNSA. The CDR3 DNA sequence: TGTGCCAGCAGCTTAAAAGGGGGCAATGAGTACATTCAGTACTTC. It translates to CASSLKGGNEYIQYF. Full variable domain (rest looked up from reference TRBV7-2 and TRBJ2-4): GAGVSQSPSNKVTEKGKDVELRCDPISGHTALYWYRQSLGQGLEFLIYFQGNSAPDKSGLPSDRFSAERTGGSVSTLTIQRTQQEDSAVYLCASSLKGGNEYIQYFGAGTRLSVL.

V usage is TRBV4-2 and J usage is TRBJ2-7; 9 positions match TRBD1. V was pared by 4 bases and J by 2 bases, with 9 bases of the junction left unmatched. The CDR3 totals 16 residues. Germline CDR1 LGHNA, CDR2 YNFKEQ. As DNA, the CDR3 is TGTGCCAGCAGCCCCCTCCGGGGACAGGGTACCTACGAGCAGTACTTC. Its protein product is CASSPLRGQGTYEQYF.

This chain connects TRBV14 to TRBJ2-1; D perhaps matches TRBD2 (7 bases). V shed 4 bases and J shed 6 bases, with 19 bases lying between them. Germline CDR1 reads SGHDN; CDR2 reads FVKESK. The CDR3 is 16 amino acids. This CDR3 is CASSPFKGRGSNEQFF. The CDR3 coding sequence is TGTGCCAGCAGCCCATTTAAAGGGAGGGGGAGCAATGAGCAGTTCTTC.

V is TRBV10-1 and J is TRBJ2-1; 7 nucleotides match TRBD2. CDR3 size: 17 residues. V trimming: 3 bases; J trimming: 7 bases; junction bases outside the gene matches: 15. Germline V gives CDR1 WNHNN, CDR2 SYGVQD (reference sequence). Written as DNA, the CDR3 is TGCGCCAGCAGTGAAGCGGGGACCTTGAGAAACCGGAATGAGCAGTTCTTC. Translation gives CASSEAGTLRNRNEQFF.

This clone was counted once. The chain joins TRBV10-3 to TRBJ1-2; D might be TRBD1 (5 bases). CDR3 length equals 10 residues. V lost 7 bases and J 14 bases, leaving 14 bases between the germline ends. Germline CDR1 is ENHRY and CDR2 is SYGVKD. The CDR3 protein is CAITDGGVTF. The CDR3 DNA sequence: TGTGCCATCACCGATGGAGGGGTAACCTTC.

In its sample, this clone was seen once. One junction end disagrees with the germline gene, perhaps due to a read error. This sequence joins TRBV6-1 and TRBJ1-4, with 7 positions matching TRBD1. CDR3 length: 15 amino acids. The germline CDR1 and CDR2 sequences are MNHNS and SASEGT. The CDR3 is CASREGQWPFEKLFF. In DNA, the CDR3 is TGTGCCAGCCGTGAGGGACAGTGGCCCTTTGAAAAACTGTTTTTT.

V gene TRBV6-5 combines with J gene TRBJ2-7, with 7 positions matching TRBD1. V shed 8 bases, J shed 0 bases, and the junction held 10 bases outside the gene matches. Per the germline V gene, CDR1 is MNHEY and CDR2 is SVGAGI. The CDR3 sequence is 15 residues long. In DNA form, the CDR3 reads TGTGCCAGCCGGAAGAACAGGGGTTCCTCCTACGAGCAGTACTTC. Amino acid sequence: CASRKNRGSSYEQYF.

The rearrangement uses TRBV5-5 and TRBJ2-1; D is unresolved. This CDR3 region has 16 residues. Germline assignment: CDR1 SGHKS and CDR2 YYEKEE (reference sequence). Trimming took off 3 bases at V and 0 bases at J, with 13 bases between the two ends. CDR3 sequence reads: CASSWTEPLSYNEQFF. The CDR3 DNA reads as TGTGCCAGCAGCTGGACCGAGCCTCTCTCCTACAATGAGCAGTTCTTC.

The chain couples TRBV6-5 to TRBJ2-2; possibly TRBD1 for D (6 bases). This CDR3 is built from 14 residues. Germline assignment: CDR1 MNHEY and CDR2 SVGAGI. V was cut by 5 bases and J by 4 bases, with 11 bases left in between. CDR3 bases: TGTGCCAGCAGTCCACAGGGTGGCACCGGGGAGCTGTTTTTT. It yields the protein CASSPQGGTGELFF.

The rearrangement links TRBV29-1 to TRBJ1-2, with no clear D. Trimming shortened V by 6 bases and J by 8 bases, and 7 bases separated the two germline ends. From germline, CDR1 is SQVTM and CDR2 ANQGSEA. This CDR3 has 9 amino acids. Written as DNA, the CDR3 is TGCAGCGTAACGATGGGCTACACCTTC. This encodes CSVTMGYTF.

The V and J genes are TRBV11-1 and TRBJ2-3; D unresolved. The germline CDR1 and CDR2 sequences are SGHAT and FQDESV (reference sequence). V was cut by 5 bases and J by 1 base, with 16 bases left in between. The CDR3 consists of 16 residues. The CDR3 DNA is TGTGCCAGCAGCCCCCCCGACTCGTACCGCACAGATACGCAGTATTTT. Translating it yields CASSPPDSYRTDTQYF.

This sequence joins TRBV7-9 and TRBJ2-7; TRBD1 agrees at 7 bases. CDR3 length equals 15 residues. V trimming: 6 bases; J trimming: 2 bases; junction bases outside the gene matches: 10. The germline gives CDR1 SEHNR, CDR2 FQNEAQ (reference sequence). This CDR3 reads CASRTGAEATYEQYF. The CDR3 DNA is TGTGCCAGCAGAACAGGGGCAGAAGCCACCTACGAGCAGTACTTC.